Listed below are T cell receptor beta chains from one sample, sequenced in a study of shared clonotypes between healthy human individuals. Profiling relied on immunoSEQ multiplex PCR, and the TCRdb table lists in-frame clones only, not all of them. The sample shows about 2 million clones, around 96% of them seen only once. The sequenced material came from naive CD8+ T cells sorted from blood. These TCRs come from a man in his late teens or twenties in good health. The CDR3 runs from the conserved cysteine through the conserved F or W. A D gene is named only where the DNA matches it firmly. Clone size is shown for a subset of rows, as once, few, many or a class of expanded clone.

J,V,D,size,DNA,CDR3
TRBJ1-1,TRBV5-1,-,-,TGCGCCAGCAGCTTAGAGGGCGGGACTGAAGCTTTCTTT,CASSLEGGTEAFF
TRBJ2-1,TRBV10-1,TRBD2,-,TGCGCCAGCAGTCCCTTTCCGGGACTAGCAAGCAATGAGCAGTTCTTC,CASSPFPGLASNEQFF
TRBJ1-5,TRBV27,TRBD1,-,TGTGCCAGTTCAGGGGGCCCTGATCAGCCCCAGCATTTT,CASSGGPDQPQHF
TRBJ2-1,TRBV7-9,-,-,TGTGCCAGCAGCCCCGATCGCGGATGGAATGAGCAGTTCTTC,CASSPDRGWNEQFF
TRBJ2-1,TRBV2,TRBD2,once,TGTGCCAGCAGTGAAGTTTTAGCGGGGGGGAATGAGCAGTTCTTC,CASSEVLAGGNEQFF
TRBJ2-7,TRBV13,-,-,TGTGCCAGCAGCCACAGGGTCCACGAGCAGTACTTC,CASSHRVHEQYF
TRBJ1-2,TRBV9,-,-,TGTGCCAGCAGCGTAGCGGGGGGAGACTATGGCTACACCTTC,CASSVAGGDYGYTF
TRBJ2-7,TRBV9,TRBD1,-,TGTGCCAGCAGCCTTAGGACTGTCGGGACAGGGAGCCACGAGCAGTACTTC,CASSLRTVGTGSHEQYF
TRBJ2-7,TRBV14,TRBD1,-,TGTGCCAGCAGCCAAGTTTATGGGACAGGTGCTTACGAGCAGTACTTC,CASSQVYGTGAYEQYF
TRBJ1-5,TRBV6-1,-,-,TGTGCCAGCTCGCTCGGGCGCTATAGCAATCAGCCCCAGCATTTT,CASSLGRYSNQPQHF
TRBJ2-6,TRBV4-1,-,-,TGCGCCAGCAGCCTTCACCACTCTGGGGCCAACGTCCTGACTTTC,CASSLHHSGANVLTF
TRBJ2-7,TRBV9,-,-,TGTGCCAGCAGCGTAGAACTGTCGGACGAGCAGTACTTC,CASSVELSDEQYF
TRBJ2-1,TRBV9,TRBD2,-,TGTGCCAGCAGCGTCTTAGCGGGACCCAATGAGCAGTTCTTC,CASSVLAGPNEQFF
TRBJ2-2,TRBV12-5,-,-,TGTGCTAGTGGTACAGCCGTTACGGACACCGGGGAGCTGTTTTTT,CASGTAVTDTGELFF
TRBJ2-1,TRBV7-2,-,-,TGTGCCAGCAGCTATGGACCCTACAATGAGCAGTTCTTC,CASSYGPYNEQFF
TRBJ2-3,TRBV27,-,-,TGTGCCAGCAGTCCCTACACCGGAGATACGCAGTATTTT,CASSPYTGDTQYF
TRBJ1-3,TRBV29-1,-,-,TGCAGCGTTTACGGGACGTCTGGAAACACCATATATTTT,CSVYGTSGNTIYF
TRBJ2-1,TRBV5-1,TRBD2,-,TGCGCCAGCAGCTTGGGTAGCGGGGAACGGGAGCAGTTCTTC,CASSLGSGEREQFF
TRBJ1-1,TRBV19,-,-,TGTGCCAGTAGTTTCCGGGGAAGCACTGAAGCTTTCTTT,CASSFRGSTEAFF
TRBJ2-7,TRBV7-8,-,-,TGTGCCAGCAGCTTAGGGGGCGGACTCTCCTACGAGCAGTACTTC,CASSLGGGLSYEQYF
TRBJ1-2,TRBV5-6,-,-,TGTGCCAGCAGCAGCCTGCGGGAATATGGCTACACCTTC,CASSSLREYGYTF
TRBJ1-1,TRBV23-1,-,-,TGCGCCAGCAGTCAATCCGGCAGGGGTAACACTGAAGCTTTCTTT,CASSQSGRGNTEAFF
TRBJ1-4,TRBV7-9,-,-,TGTGCCAGCAGCTTAGGGGACTCTGAAAAACTGTTTTTT,CASSLGDSEKLFF
TRBJ2-2,TRBV6-5,-,-,TGTGCCAGCAGTTACGTGGAGTTTGGCCTGGAGCTGTTTTTT,CASSYVEFGLELFF
TRBJ1-1,TRBV7-9,TRBD1,-,TGTGCCAGCAGATGGACAGGGGAGGACACTGAAGCTTTCTTT,CASRWTGEDTEAFF
TRBJ1-1,TRBV7-9,TRBD1,-,TGTGCCAGCAGCTTAGGAGTGGGGACAGGGGACACTGAAGCTTTCTTT,CASSLGVGTGDTEAFF
TRBJ2-7,TRBV27,-,once,TGTGCCAGCAGAGGGTACTCCTACGAGCAGTACTTC,CASRGYSYEQYF
TRBJ2-1,TRBV5-1,-,-,TGCGCCAGCAGCTTGTGGACAGCCGATGAGCAGTTCTTC,CASSLWTADEQFF
TRBJ1-2,TRBV27,-,-,TGTGCCACAAGGTCCGGGACGGGTAACTATGGCTACACCTTC,CATRSGTGNYGYTF
TRBJ2-1,TRBV7-8,TRBD2,-,TGTGCCAGCAGCATAAAGACTAGCGGGAGTTTGAATGAGCAGTTCTTC,CASSIKTSGSLNEQFF
TRBJ2-6,TRBV27,TRBD1,once,TGTGCCAGCAGTTTTTTGGGACAGGGGGCGTATGGGGCCAACGTCCTGACTTTC,CASSFLGQGAYGANVLTF
TRBJ2-7,TRBV4-3,-,-,TGCGCCAGCAGCCAAGACGGGCAGGGAGTATACGAGCAGTACTTC,CASSQDGQGVYEQYF
TRBJ2-7,TRBV6-1,-,-,TGTGCCAGCAGACCCCGCCCCGGGAAGGTCCACGAGCAGTACTTC,CASRPRPGKVHEQYF
TRBJ2-5,TRBV15,-,-,TGTGCCACCTCGTTGTCTAACCAAGAGACCCAGTACTTC,CATSLSNQETQYF
TRBJ2-7,TRBV27,-,-,TGTGCCAGCAGTTTCTCTGCCCGACAGGACTACGAGCAGTACTTC,CASSFSARQDYEQYF
TRBJ1-1,TRBV4-2,-,few,TGTGCCAGCAGCCCCGATCTGCGGGGGTGGATGGATGAAGCTTTCTTT,CASSPDLRGWMDEAFF
TRBJ1-5,TRBV4-1,-,-,TGCGCCAGCAGCCAATCCAGGGGTAGCAATCAGCCCCAGCATTTT,CASSQSRGSNQPQHF
TRBJ1-2,TRBV27,-,-,TGTGCCAGCAGTTTATCAGAGACAGCAAACTATGGCTACACCTTC,CASSLSETANYGYTF
TRBJ1-1,TRBV2,-,-,TGTGCCAGCAGTGAACCAGAAGGGAATACTGAAGCTTTCTTT,CASSEPEGNTEAFF
TRBJ1-4,TRBV9,-,-,TGTGCCAGCAGCCCCCGAACTAATGAAAAACTGTTTTTT,CASSPRTNEKLFF
TRBJ1-5,TRBV15,-,-,TGTGCCACCAGCAGAGATTGGGGTACAGTCCAGCCCCAGCATTTT,CATSRDWGTVQPQHF
TRBJ1-2,TRBV5-4,-,-,TGTGCCAGCAGCTTGGGCAGGGACTATGGCTACACCTTC,CASSLGRDYGYTF
TRBJ2-3,TRBV5-1,TRBD1,-,TGCGCCAGCAGCTCCACAGGGGGATGGGGAGATACGCAGTATTTT,CASSSTGGWGDTQYF